This TCR beta chain was obtained from a study of blood T cell repertoires in COVID-19. About the research overall: Acute and convalescent COVID-19 specimens originated in the United States, Italy and Spain.

Only a few counts were recorded for this clone. In the original workflow: Amplifying reference gene primers gave estimates of nucleated cell counts. This table comes from immunoSEQ multiplex PCR, and its TCRdb copy is limited to in-frame clones, with some not included. V and J calls and clone size are given by that table; D and trimming were obtained from the DNA. The data show a few hundred thousand clones, with 80% seen just once and over 7% held by the top ten. The CDR3 extends over 13 amino acids. V lost 3 bases and J lost 5, with 7 bases in between. Looked up from germline, CDR1 is KGHSH and CDR2 is LQKENI.

The sequenced material came from PBMCs or T cells enriched from blood (not recorded which). The receptor was derived from a woman between 40 and 55 years old with acute COVID-19. The chain couples TRBV18 to TRBJ1-4; D gene ambiguous. CDR3 coding DNA: TGTGCCAGCTCACCGCGGGGAAATGAAAAACTGTTTTTT. Translated, it gives CASSPRGNEKLFF.